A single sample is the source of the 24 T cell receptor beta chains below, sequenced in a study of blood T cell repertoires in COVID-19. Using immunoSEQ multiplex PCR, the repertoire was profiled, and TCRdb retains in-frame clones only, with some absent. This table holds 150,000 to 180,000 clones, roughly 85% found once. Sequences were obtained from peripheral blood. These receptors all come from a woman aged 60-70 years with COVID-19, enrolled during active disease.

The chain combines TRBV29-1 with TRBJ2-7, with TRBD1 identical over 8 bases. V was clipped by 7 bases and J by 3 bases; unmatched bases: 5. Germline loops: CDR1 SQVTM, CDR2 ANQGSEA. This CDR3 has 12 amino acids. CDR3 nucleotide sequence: TGCAGCGCTTCGGACAGGGTCTACGAGCAGTACTTC. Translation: CSASDRVYEQYF.

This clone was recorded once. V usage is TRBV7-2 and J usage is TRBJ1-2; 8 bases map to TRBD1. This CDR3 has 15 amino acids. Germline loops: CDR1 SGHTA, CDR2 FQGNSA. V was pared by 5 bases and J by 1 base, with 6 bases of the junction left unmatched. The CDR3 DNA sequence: TGTGCCAGCAGCCGGGACAGGACGAGTAACTATGGCTACACCTTC. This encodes CASSRDRTSNYGYTF. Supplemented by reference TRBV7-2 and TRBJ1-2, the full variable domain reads GAGVSQSPSNKVTEKGKDVELRCDPISGHTALYWYRQSLGQGLEFLIYFQGNSAPDKSGLPSDRFSAERTGGSVSTLTIQRTQQEDSAVYLCASSRDRTSNYGYTFGSGTRLTVV.

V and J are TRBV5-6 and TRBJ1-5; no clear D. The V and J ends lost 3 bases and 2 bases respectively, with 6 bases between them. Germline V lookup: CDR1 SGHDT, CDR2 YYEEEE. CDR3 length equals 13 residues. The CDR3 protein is CASSYGGNQPQHF. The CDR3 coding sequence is TGTGCCAGCAGCTACGGGGGCAATCAGCCCCAGCATTTT.

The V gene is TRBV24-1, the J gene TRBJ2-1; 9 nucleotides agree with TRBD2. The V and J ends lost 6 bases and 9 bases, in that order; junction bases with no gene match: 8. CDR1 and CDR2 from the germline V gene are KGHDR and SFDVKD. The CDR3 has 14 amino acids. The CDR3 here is CATSSAGGPGEQFF. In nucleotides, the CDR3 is TGTGCCACCAGTTCGGCGGGAGGGCCGGGTGAGCAGTTCTTC.

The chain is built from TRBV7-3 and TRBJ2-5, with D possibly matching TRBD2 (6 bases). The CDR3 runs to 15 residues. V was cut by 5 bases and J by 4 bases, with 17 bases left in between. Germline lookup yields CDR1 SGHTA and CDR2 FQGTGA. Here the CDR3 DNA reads TGTGCCAGCAGCCGGGGGTCTCGTCCAGGAGAGACCCAGTACTTC. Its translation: CASSRGSRPGETQYF.

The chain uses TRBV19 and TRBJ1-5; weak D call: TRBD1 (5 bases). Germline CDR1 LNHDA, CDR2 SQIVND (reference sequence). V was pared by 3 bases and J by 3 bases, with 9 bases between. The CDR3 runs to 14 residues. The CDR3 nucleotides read TGTGCCAGTAGTATCACAGGTGACAATCAGCCCCAGCATTTT. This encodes CASSITGDNQPQHF.

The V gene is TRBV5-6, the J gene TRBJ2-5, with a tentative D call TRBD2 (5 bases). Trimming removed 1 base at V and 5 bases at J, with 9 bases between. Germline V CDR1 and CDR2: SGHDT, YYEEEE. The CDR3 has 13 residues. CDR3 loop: CASSLTSTETQYF. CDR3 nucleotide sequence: TGTGCCAGCAGCTTGACTAGTACGGAGACCCAGTACTTC.

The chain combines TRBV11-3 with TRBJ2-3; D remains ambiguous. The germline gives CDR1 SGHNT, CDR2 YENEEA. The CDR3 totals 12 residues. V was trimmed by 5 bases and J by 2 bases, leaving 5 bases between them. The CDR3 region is CASSTDTDTQYF. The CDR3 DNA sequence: TGTGCCAGCAGCACAGACACAGATACGCAGTATTTT.

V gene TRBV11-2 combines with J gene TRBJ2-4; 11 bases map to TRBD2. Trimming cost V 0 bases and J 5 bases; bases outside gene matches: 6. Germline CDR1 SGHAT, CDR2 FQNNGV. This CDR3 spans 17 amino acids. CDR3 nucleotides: TGTGCCAGCAGCTTAGACCCTAGCGGGGGGATGGAAAACATTCAGTACTTC. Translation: CASSLDPSGGMENIQYF.

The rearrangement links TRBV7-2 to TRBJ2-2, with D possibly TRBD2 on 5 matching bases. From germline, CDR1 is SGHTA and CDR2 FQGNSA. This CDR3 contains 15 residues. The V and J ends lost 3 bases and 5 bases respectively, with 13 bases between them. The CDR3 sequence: CASSFSRDPTGELFF. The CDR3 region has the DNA TGTGCCAGCAGCTTCTCCCGGGATCCAACCGGGGAGCTGTTTTTT. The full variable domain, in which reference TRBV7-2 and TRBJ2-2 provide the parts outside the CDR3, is GAGVSQSPSNKVTEKGKDVELRCDPISGHTALYWYRQSLGQGLEFLIYFQGNSAPDKSGLPSDRFSAERTGGSVSTLTIQRTQQEDSAVYLCASSFSRDPTGELFFGEGSRLTVL.

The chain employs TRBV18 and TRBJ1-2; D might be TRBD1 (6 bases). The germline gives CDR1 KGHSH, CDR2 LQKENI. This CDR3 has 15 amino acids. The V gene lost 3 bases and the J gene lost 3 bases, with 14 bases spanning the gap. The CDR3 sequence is CASSPGGDTYYGYTF. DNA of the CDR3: TGTGCCAGCTCACCTGGGGGGGACACTTACTATGGCTACACCTTC.

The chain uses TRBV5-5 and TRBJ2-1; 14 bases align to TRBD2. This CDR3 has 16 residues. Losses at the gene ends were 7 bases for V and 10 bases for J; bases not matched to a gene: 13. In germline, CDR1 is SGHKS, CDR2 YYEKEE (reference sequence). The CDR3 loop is CASSQGLAGVGWEQFF. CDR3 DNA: TGTGCCAGCTCCCAGGGACTAGCGGGGGTAGGCTGGGAGCAGTTCTTC.

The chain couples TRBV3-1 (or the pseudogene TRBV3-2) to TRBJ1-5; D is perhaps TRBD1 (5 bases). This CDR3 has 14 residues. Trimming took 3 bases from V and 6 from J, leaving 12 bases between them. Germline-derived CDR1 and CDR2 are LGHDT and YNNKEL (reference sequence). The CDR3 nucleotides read TGTGCCAGCAGCCATCTAGGGGCCGGTCAGCCCCAGCATTTT. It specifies CASSHLGAGQPQHF.

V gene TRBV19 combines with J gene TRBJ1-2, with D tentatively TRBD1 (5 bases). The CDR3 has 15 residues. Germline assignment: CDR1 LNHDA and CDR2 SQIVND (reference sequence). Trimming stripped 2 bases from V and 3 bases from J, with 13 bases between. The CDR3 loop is CASSIRRELYYGYTF. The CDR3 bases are TGTGCCAGTAGTATACGCAGGGAACTCTACTATGGCTACACCTTC.

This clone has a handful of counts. CDR3 residues: CASSLGQGWETQYF. In DNA, the CDR3 is TGTGCCAGCAGCTTAGGCCAGGGATGGGAGACCCAGTACTTC. V is TRBV7-9 and J is TRBJ2-5; possibly TRBD1 for D (5 bases). The V and J ends lost 1 base and 5 bases respectively, with 11 bases between them. The V gene's germline CDR1 is SEHNR and CDR2 FQNEAQ (reference sequence). This CDR3 is built from 14 residues.

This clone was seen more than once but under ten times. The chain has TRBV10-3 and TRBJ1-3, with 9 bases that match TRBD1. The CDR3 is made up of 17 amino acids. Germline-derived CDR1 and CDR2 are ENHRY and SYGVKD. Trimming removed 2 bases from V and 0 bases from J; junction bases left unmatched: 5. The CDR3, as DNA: TGTGCCATCAGTGAGAGTGGGACAGGGATCTCTGGAAACACCATATATTTT. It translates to CAISESGTGISGNTIYF.

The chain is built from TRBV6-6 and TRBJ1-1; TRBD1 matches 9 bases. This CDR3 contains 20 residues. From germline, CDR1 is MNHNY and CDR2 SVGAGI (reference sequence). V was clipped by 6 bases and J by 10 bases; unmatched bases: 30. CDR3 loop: CASSRTLTTGTGQGVQLAFF. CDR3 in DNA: TGTGCCAGCAGCCGAACATTGACCACAGGGACAGGGCAGGGGGTTCAGTTAGCTTTCTTT.

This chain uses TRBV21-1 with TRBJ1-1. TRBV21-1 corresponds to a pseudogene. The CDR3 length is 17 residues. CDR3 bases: TGTGCCAGCAGCAAAGATGGGAGGGGGAAGACGAACACTGAAGCTTTCTTT. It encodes CASSKDGRGKTNTEAFF.

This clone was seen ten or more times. CDR3 amino acids: CASRRARTGKEVEKLFF. The CDR3 region has the DNA TGTGCCAGCAGGCGTGCCCGGACAGGGAAGGAGGTAGAAAAACTGTTTTTT. The rearrangement uses TRBV5-6 and TRBJ1-4; 8 bases are a match to TRBD1. The V segment lost 5 bases and the J segment 8 bases; nucleotides outside the gene matches: 17. The CDR3 consists of 17 residues. CDR1 and CDR2 (germline): SGHDT, YYEEEE.

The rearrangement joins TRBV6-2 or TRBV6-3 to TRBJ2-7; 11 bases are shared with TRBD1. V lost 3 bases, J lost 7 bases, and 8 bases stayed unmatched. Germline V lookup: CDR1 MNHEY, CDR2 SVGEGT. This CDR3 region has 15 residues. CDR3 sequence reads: CASSYGQGASGEQYV. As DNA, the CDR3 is TGTGCCAGCAGTTATGGACAGGGGGCGAGTGGGGAGCAGTACGTC.

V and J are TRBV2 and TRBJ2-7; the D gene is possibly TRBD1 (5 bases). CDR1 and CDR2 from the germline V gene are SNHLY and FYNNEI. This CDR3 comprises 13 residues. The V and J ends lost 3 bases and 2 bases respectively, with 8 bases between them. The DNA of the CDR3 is TGTGCCAGCAGTGATGGGGCGGCCTACGAGCAGTACGTC. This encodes CASSDGAAYEQYV.

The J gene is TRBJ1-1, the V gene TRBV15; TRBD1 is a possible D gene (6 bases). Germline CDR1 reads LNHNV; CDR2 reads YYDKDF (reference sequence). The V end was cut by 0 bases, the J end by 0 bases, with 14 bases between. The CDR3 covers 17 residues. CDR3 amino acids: CATSRDYNRALNTEAFF. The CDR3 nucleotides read TGTGCCACCAGCAGAGATTATAACAGGGCCTTGAACACTGAAGCTTTCTTT.

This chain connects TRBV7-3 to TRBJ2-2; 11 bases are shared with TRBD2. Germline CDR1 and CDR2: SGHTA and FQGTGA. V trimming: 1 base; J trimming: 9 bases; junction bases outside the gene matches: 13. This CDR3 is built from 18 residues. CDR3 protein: CASSLMGTSGRGGRELFF. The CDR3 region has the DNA TGTGCCAGCAGCTTAATGGGGACTAGCGGCCGGGGGGGCCGGGAGCTGTTTTTT.

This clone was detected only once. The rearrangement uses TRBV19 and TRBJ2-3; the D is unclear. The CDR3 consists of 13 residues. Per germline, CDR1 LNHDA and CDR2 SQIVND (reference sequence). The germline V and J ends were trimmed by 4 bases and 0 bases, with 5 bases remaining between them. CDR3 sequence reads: CASSTTSTDTQYF. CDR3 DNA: TGTGCCAGTAGTACTACGAGCACAGATACGCAGTATTTT.